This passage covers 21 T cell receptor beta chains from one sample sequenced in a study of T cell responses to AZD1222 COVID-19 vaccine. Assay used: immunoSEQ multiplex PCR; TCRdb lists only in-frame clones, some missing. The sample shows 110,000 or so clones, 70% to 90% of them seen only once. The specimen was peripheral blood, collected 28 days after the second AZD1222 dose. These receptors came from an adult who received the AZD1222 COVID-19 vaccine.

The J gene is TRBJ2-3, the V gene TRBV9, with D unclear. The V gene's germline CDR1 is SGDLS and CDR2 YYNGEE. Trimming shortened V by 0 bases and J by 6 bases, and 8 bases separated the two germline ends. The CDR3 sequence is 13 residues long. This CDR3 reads CASSVAMMDTQYF. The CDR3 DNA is TGTGCCAGCAGCGTAGCTATGATGGATACGCAGTATTTT.

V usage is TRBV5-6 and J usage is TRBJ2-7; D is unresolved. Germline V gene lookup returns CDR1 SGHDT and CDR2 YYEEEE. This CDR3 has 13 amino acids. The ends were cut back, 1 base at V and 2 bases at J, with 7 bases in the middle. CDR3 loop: CASSLLGPYEQYF. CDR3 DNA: TGTGCCAGCAGCTTGCTGGGCCCCTACGAGCAGTACTTC.

The CDR3 sequence: CASGLGLAGGPYNEQFF. In DNA, the CDR3 is TGTGCTAGTGGTCTGGGACTAGCGGGAGGGCCATACAATGAGCAGTTCTTC. The chain is built from TRBV12-5 and TRBJ2-1; 16 bases match TRBD2. The CDR3 is 17 amino acids. CDR1 is LGHNT, CDR2 FRNRAP, per germline. V lost 5 bases to trimming and J lost 4 bases; unmatched junction nucleotides: 5.

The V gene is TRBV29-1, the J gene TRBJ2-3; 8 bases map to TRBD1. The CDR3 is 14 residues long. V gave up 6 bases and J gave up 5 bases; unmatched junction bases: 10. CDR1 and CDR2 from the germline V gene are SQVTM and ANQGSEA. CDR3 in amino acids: CSVDRTGTVDTQYF. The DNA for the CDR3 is TGCAGCGTCGACCGGACAGGGACTGTAGATACGCAGTATTTT.

CDR3 amino acids: CAWRRPLVETQYF. The DNA for the CDR3 is TGTGCCTGGAGAAGACCACTAGTGGAGACCCAGTACTTC. The chain employs TRBV30 and TRBJ2-5, with D possibly TRBD2 on 5 matching bases. The germline gives CDR1 GTSNPN, CDR2 SVGIG (reference sequence). The CDR3 has 13 residues. Between the trimmed V and J ends, which lost 3 bases and 5 bases, there was a span of 13 bases.

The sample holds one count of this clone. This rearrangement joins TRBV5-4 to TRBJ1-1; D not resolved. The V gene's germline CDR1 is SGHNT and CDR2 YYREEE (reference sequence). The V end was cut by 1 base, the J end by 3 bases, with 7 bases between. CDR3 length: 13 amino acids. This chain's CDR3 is CASSLSGYTEAFF. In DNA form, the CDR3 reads TGTGCCAGCAGCTTGTCCGGTTACACTGAAGCTTTCTTT.

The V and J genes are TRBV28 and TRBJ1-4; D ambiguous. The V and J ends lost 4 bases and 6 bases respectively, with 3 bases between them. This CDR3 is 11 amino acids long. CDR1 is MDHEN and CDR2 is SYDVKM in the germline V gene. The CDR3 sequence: CASSSDEKLFF. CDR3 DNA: TGTGCCAGCAGTTCGGATGAAAAACTGTTTTTT.

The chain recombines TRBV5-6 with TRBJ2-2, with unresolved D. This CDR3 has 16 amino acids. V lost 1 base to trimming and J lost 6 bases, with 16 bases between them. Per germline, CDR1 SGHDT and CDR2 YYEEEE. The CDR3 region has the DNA TGTGCCAGCAGCTTGATAGAAGGGTCTAAGGCCGGGGAGCTGTTTTTT. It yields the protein CASSLIEGSKAGELFF.

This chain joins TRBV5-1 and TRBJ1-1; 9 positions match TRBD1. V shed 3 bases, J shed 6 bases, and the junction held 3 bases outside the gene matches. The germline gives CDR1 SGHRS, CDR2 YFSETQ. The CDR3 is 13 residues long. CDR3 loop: CASSSRTGAEAFF. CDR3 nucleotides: TGCGCCAGCAGCTCGAGGACAGGGGCTGAAGCTTTCTTT.

The CDR3 nucleotides are TGCGCCAGCAGCCCTCGCTGGGCTGACTATGGCTACACCTTC. It specifies CASSPRWADYGYTF. This chain uses TRBV5-1 with TRBJ1-2; D gene unclear. Per the germline V gene, CDR1 is SGHRS and CDR2 is YFSETQ. Trimming removed 4 bases from V and 3 bases from J, with 13 bases in between. CDR3 length: 14 amino acids.

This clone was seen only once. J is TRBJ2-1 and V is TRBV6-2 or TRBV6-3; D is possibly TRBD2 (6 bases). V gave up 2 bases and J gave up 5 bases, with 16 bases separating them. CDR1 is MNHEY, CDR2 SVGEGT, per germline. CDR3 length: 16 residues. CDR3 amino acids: CASSYPDSGWDNEQFF. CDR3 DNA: TGTGCCAGCAGTTACCCTGACAGCGGGTGGGACAATGAGCAGTTCTTC.

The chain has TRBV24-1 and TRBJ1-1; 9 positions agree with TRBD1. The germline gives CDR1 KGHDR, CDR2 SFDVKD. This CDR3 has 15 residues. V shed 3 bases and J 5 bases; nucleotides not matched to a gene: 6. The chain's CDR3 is CATSDPGTGKTEAFF. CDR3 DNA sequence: TGTGCCACCAGTGATCCGGGGACAGGGAAAACTGAAGCTTTCTTT.

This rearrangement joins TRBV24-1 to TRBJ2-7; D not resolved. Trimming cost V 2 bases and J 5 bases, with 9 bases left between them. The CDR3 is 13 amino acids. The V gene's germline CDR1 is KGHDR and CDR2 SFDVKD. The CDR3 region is CATSDSQADEQYF. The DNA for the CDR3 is TGTGCCACCAGTGATTCCCAGGCGGACGAGCAGTACTTC.

The CDR3 sequence is CASILGRGNSPLHF. CDR3 nucleotides: TGTGCCAGCATCCTCGGGAGGGGCAATTCACCCCTCCACTTT. The chain combines TRBV6-5 with TRBJ1-6; D may be TRBD1 (5 bases). Trimming removed 7 bases at V and 7 bases at J, with 14 bases between. This CDR3 is 14 amino acids long. The germline V gene has CDR1 MNHEY and CDR2 SVGAGI.

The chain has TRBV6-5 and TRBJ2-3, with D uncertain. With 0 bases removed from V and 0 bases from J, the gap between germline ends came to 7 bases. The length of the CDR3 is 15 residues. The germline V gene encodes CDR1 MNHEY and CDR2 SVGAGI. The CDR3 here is CASSYSSGSTDTQYF. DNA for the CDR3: TGTGCCAGCAGTTACTCGAGTGGTAGCACAGATACGCAGTATTTT.

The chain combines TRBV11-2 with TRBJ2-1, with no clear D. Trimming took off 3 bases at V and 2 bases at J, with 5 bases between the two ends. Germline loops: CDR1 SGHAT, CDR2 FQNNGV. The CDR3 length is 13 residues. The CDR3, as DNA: TGTGCCAGCAGCTTCGGCCCCTACAATGAGCAGTTCTTC. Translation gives CASSFGPYNEQFF.

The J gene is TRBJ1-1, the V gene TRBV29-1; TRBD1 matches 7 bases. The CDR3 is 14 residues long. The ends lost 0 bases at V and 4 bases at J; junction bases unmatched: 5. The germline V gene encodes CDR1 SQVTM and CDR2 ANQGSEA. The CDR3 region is CSVEDVAGGTEAFF. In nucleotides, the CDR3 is TGCAGCGTTGAAGATGTTGCAGGGGGCACTGAAGCTTTCTTT.

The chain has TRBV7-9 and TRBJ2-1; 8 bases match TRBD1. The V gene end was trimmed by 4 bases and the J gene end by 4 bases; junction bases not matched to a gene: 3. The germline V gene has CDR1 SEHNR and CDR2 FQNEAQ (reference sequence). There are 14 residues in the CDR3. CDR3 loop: CASSSGQGYNEQFF. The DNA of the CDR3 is TGTGCCAGCAGCTCCGGACAGGGTTACAATGAGCAGTTCTTC.

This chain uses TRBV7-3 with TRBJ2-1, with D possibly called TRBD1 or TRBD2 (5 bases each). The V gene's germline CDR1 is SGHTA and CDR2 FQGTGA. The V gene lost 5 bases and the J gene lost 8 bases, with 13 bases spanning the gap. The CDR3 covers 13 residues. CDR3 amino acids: CASSPYQGDEQFF. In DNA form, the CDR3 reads TGTGCCAGCAGCCCCTACCAGGGAGATGAGCAGTTCTTC.

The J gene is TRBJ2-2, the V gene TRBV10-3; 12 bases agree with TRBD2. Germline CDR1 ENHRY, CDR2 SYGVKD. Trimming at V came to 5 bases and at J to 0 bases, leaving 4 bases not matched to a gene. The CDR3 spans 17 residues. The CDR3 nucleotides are TGTGCCATCAGTAAAACTAGCGGGGGGTCGAACACCGGGGAGCTGTTTTTT. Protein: CAISKTSGGSNTGELFF.

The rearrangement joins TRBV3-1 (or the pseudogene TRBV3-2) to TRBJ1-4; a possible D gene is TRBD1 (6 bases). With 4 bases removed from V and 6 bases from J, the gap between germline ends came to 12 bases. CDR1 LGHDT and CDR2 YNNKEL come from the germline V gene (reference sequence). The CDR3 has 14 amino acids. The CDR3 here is CASSPGRGDEKLFF. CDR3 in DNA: TGTGCCAGCAGCCCCGGCAGGGGCGATGAAAAACTGTTTTTT.